What follows describes a single T cell receptor beta chain. The antigen is undetermined. This specimen belongs to a study of T cells after posttransplantation cyclophosphamide. Findings of the study overall: Later blood repertoires were often dominated by clones from the donor CD8+ memory compartment. Tissue-infiltrating T cells from skin or gut overlapped little with blood T cells. After PTCy, TRB diversity resembled that of CNI/methotrexate controls.

This CDR3 is 15 amino acids long. The trim removed 5 bases at V and 0 bases at J, leaving 5 bases unmatched. CDR1 and CDR2 (germline): SQVTM, ANQGSEA. The table came from immunoSEQ multiplex PCR; TCRdb's copy has only in-frame clones and leaves some out. The data contain about 52,000 clones, 86% of them seen just once; the ten biggest clones take up approximately 3%. Sequenced: PBMCs. The rearrangement links TRBV29-1 to TRBJ2-1, with 9 bases lining up with TRBD2. The clonotype comes from a young man with a blood cancer, CMV-positive, and with a related stem cell donor. The CDR3 DNA sequence: TGCAGCGTTTGGACTAGCGAACGCTCCTACAATGAGCAGTTCTTC. Translation: CSVWTSERSYNEQFF.